A selection of T cell receptor beta chains follows, all from one sample in a study of CD8 T cells in ankylosing spondylitis. TCRdb used MiXCR to reprocess the 5' RACE reads, holding one entry per CDR3 protein. The data show roughly 300,000 distinct CDR3 sequences, 8% seen once. Sequenced: blood, either unsorted or a sorted T cell fraction (not recorded which). The receptors originated from a male donor with ankylosing spondylitis. Both conserved end residues are part of each CDR3.

V gene	J gene	CDR3 protein
TRBV5-1	TRBJ2-2	CASSVGQSYTGELFF
TRBV11-1	TRBJ2-5	CASSLVRLAGGTYQETQYF
TRBV3-1	TRBJ1-5	CASRDRDSNQPQHF
TRBV20-1	TRBJ2-1	CSAREMRAGARDEQFF
TRBV27	TRBJ2-7	CASSSQLLAGLTYEQYF
TRBV29-1	TRBJ2-7	CSVRRDRGSEQYF
TRBV20-1	TRBJ2-3	CSARDLLAGLNRDTQYF
TRBV28	TRBJ2-7	CASSWGGEQYF
TRBV19	TRBJ2-3	CASSIVGADTQYF
TRBV27	TRBJ2-7	CASSFIGQADYEQYF
TRBV7-9	TRBJ2-7	CASSPQKASESSYEQYF
TRBV5-1	TRBJ2-1	CASSPPGTSGNRRGRNEQFF
TRBV12-3/TRBV12-4	TRBJ2-5	CASTTRSGVETQYF
TRBV10-3	TRBJ2-1	CAISAGGNEQFF
TRBV6-1	TRBJ2-7	CASTRTGSDYEQYF
TRBV7-2	TRBJ1-1	CASRRGQVGTEAFF
TRBV11-2	TRBJ1-3	CASSQNPGGNTIYF
TRBV18	TRBJ1-4	CASSLDPATNEKLFF
TRBV6-1	TRBJ2-2	CASSVGLSRGAGELFF
TRBV28	TRBJ2-2	CASSLELRERGYTGELFF
TRBV3-1	TRBJ2-7	CASSQDIRNPSEQYF
TRBV29-1	TRBJ2-3	CSELAGTTDTQYF
TRBV28	TRBJ2-7	CAIRPGTEGYEQYF
TRBV5-1	TRBJ2-7	CASSDDYEQYF
TRBV7-9	TRBJ1-6	CATGTPQYYNSPLHF
TRBV5-8	TRBJ2-2	CASSSGGLNTGELFF
TRBV28	TRBJ2-7	CASDGSRDRLYEQYF
TRBV11-1	TRBJ1-5	CASSFGTGGYYSNQPQHF
TRBV3-1	TRBJ2-5	CASSQRGTVDGETQYF
TRBV6-2/TRBV6-3	TRBJ2-3	CASSNLDTQYF
TRBV12-3/TRBV12-4	TRBJ2-5	CASSSGAGGTPETQYF
TRBV7-9	TRBJ2-5	CASIRDRETQYF